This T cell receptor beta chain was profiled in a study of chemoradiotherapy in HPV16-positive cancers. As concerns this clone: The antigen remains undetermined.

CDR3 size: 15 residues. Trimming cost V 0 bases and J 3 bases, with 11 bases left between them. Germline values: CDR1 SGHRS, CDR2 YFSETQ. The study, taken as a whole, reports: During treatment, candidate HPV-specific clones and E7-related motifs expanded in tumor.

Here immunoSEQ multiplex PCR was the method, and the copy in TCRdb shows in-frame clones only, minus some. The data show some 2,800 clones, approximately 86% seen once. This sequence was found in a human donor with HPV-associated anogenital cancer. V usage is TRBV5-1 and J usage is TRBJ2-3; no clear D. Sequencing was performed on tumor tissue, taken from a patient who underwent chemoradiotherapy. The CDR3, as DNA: TGCGCCAGCAGCTTGGCTAGTATGGGGACAGATACGCAGTATTTT. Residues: CASSLASMGTDTQYF.